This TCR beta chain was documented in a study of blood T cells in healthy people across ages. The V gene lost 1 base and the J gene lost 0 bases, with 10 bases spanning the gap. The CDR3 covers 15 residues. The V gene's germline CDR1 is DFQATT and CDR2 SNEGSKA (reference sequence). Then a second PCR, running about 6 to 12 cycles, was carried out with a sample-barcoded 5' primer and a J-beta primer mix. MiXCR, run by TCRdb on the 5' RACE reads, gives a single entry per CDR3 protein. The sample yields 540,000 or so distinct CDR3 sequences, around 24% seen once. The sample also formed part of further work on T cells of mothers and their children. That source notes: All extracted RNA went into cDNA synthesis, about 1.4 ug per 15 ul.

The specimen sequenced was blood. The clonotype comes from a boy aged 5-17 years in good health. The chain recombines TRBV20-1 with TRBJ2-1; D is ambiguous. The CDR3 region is CSARAGRSSYNEQFF. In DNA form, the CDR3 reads TGCAGTGCTAGAGCAGGACGGAGCTCCTACAATGAGCAGTTCTTC.